This TCR beta chain was retrieved from a study of T-cell reconstitution after alpha-beta-depleted transplantation in children. Study-level results: Several hundred expanded graft clones reportedly supplied alpha-beta T cells about two months after transplant. T-cell counts and diversity at one year following transplant were attributed mainly to newly produced T cells. Some patients owed their high day-60 TCRbeta diversity to surviving recipient T cells and thymic progenitors.

Preparation of the TCRbeta library used unique molecular identifiers. TCRdb reprocessed the PCR reads with MiXCR, giving one entry per CDR3 protein. The repertoire consists of approximately 350,000 distinct CDR3 sequences, with around 15% occurring once and the leading ten covering approximately 44%. The CDR3 length is 18 residues. The V and J ends lost 5 bases and 4 bases, in that order; junction bases with no gene match: 15. Germline loops: CDR1 DFQATT, CDR2 SNEGSKA (reference sequence). About this clonotype: As yet, its antigen is unknown.

The TCR originated in a male patient between 2 and 10 years old who had a stem cell transplant for acute lymphoblastic leukemia, so the T cells may come from the graft donor. The sequencing here drew on PBMCs, mostly from graft donor cells, taken 360 days after TCRalphabeta/CD19-depleted stem cell transplant. V usage is TRBV20-1 and J usage is TRBJ2-1; 12 bases map to TRBD2. CDR3 amino acids: CSAHLAGGPGTWYNEQFF. For the CDR3, the DNA is TGCAGTGCTCATCTAGCGGGAGGGCCGGGTACATGGTACAATGAGCAGTTCTTC.